This T cell receptor (beta chain) was found in a study of memory CD4+ T cells and cytomegalovirus serostatus (dated by TCRdb to about 2019). Regarding the research as a whole: The roughly 35 healthy Belgian adults in the cohort included 9 who were CMV seropositive and approximately 25 who were CMV seronegative. The study sequenced CD4+ memory TCRbeta repertoires of a Belgian cohort with known cytomegalovirus serostatus to replicate a published TCR-based CMV serostatus classifier. Overall study outcomes, separate from this receptor: On the Belgian cohort, the classifier built on the original framework reached a median bootstrapped AUC of around 0.95, with a 95% CI of 0.76-1.00. The results were interpreted as suggesting that the CMV-associated TCR signature is mostly present in the CD4+ memory repertoire. Unlike the original study, which covered naive and memory CD4+ and CD8+ populations, the Belgian study sequenced only CD4+CD45RO+ memory cells. Among the 150 to 200 previously reported CMV-associated TCRbeta sequences, 60 to 85 showed up in the CD4+ memory repertoires, with each one found in between one and five individuals. For CMV serostatus prediction, a median bootstrapped AUC of 0.95 was reached with the original framework, and a median bootstrapped AUC of about 0.89 was reached with a US-trained random forest.

To note about this clone: The antigen this receptor binds is unknown. No base quality values were provided; no much bigger clone lies one nucleotide off.

A FACSAria II was used to sort memory CD4+ T cells, defined as single viable CD3+CD4+CD8-CD45RO+ cells. CMV serostatus was determined with a Roche Elecsys assay detecting serum IgG against CMV pp150, pp28, p38 and p52. Once the samples were thawed, total CD4+ T cells were enriched through positive selection using CD4 magnetic microbeads. The samples came from a different study that was designed specifically to examine the CD4+ T cell memory repertoire. Peripheral blood mononuclear cells were isolated and cryopreserved according to standard operating procedures, and serum was stored at -80 degrees C. The staining used CD3-PerCP (BW264/56), CD4-APC (RPA-T4), CD45RO-PE (UCHT1) and CD8-Pacific Orange (3B5) antibodies, and Sytox blue was used to exclude non-viable cells. The CDR3, from cysteine to phenylalanine, totals 12 residues. The retained sequence is limited to the CDR3, 36 bases, with the frame set at the first base. V loses 8 bases of germline sequence and J loses 1 base, and the interval between the two ends is 8 bases. Reading the germline V gene (reference sequence) gives CDR1 MNHNY and CDR2 SVGAGI.

Genomic DNA was extracted from sorted cells with the Quick-DNA Microprep Kit. TCRbeta DNA was amplified with the immunoSEQ hsTCRbeta kit following the manufacturer's protocol. TCRbeta libraries were sequenced on an Illumina MiSeq instrument. The study's processing was this. Removing out-of-frame sequences left a few million distinct TCRbeta sequences, an average of around 67,000 per individual. Each individual was scored using the number of around 180 previously reported CMV-associated TCRbeta sequences that the individual carried and the total number of productive distinct TCRbeta sequences. A beta-binomial model was reimplemented in Python, and random forests from scikit-learn, run with default parameters, were trained on data from the US cohort. Classifier performance on the Belgian cohort was reported as the median AUC with percentile confidence intervals calculated over 10,000 bootstrap iterations. This is the immuneACCESS table as TCRdb keeps it, with only in-frame sequences that have V and J called. A part of the clones is gone; compared with another copy, unresolved V genes explain less than half, and the rest is unexplained. That table furnishes V, J and clone size, whereas the DNA furnished D and trimming. This sample is represented by tens of thousands of clones; 70% to 80% of them were singletons. The ten largest clones capture roughly 2.7% of the sample.

The chain uses TRBV6-6 and TRBJ2-5; the D gene is perhaps TRBD2, on 6 matching bases. The source is an adult in good health and CMV-seropositive. The sample was memory CD4+ T cells from blood. The DNA reads as follows: TGTGCCAGCTGTAGCGGCCAAGAGACCCAGTACTTC. It encodes CASCSGQETQYF.